One sample yielded the 4 T cell receptor beta chains listed below, sequenced in a study of cytomegalovirus exposure and HLA in healthy donors (dated by TCRdb to between 2016 and 2019). The library was obtained by the immunoSEQ multiplex PCR assay. For the multiplex PCR, a mixture combining 60 forward primers for TCR Vbeta segments and 13 reverse primers for TCR Jbeta segments was used. TCRdb re-hosts the immuneACCESS table, in-frame sequences only. Its copies lack some clones; in the studies checked, an unresolved V gene accounts for under half of them, and the cause for the rest is not known. Recorded for this sample are 120,000 to 150,000 clones; 65% to 80% of them occurred a single time. The ten largest clonotypes hold about 10% of the sample. Sequenced material: PBMCs. These receptors all stem from a woman aged 45-65 years in good health and CMV-seropositive.

The chain has TRBV7-9 and TRBJ2-3, with 11 bases identical to TRBD2. The CDR3 is made up of 16 amino acids. Germline V gene lookup returns CDR1 SEHNR and CDR2 FQNEAQ (reference sequence). Trimming removed 3 bases from V and 2 bases from J; junction bases left unmatched: 4. CDR3 amino acids: CASSFLAGGSTDTQYF. Written as DNA, the CDR3 is TGTGCCAGCAGCTTCTTAGCGGGGGGGTCCACAGATACGCAGTATTTT.

CDR3 loop: CSVKTGGLFF. Here the CDR3 DNA reads TGCAGCGTAAAGACAGGGGGCCTGTTCTTC. The V and J genes are TRBV29-1 and TRBJ2-1; TRBD1 matches at 10 bases. The germline V gene encodes CDR1 SQVTM and CDR2 ANQGSEA. This CDR3 is 10 amino acids long. Trimming at V came to 6 bases and at J to 15 bases, leaving 5 bases not matched to a gene.

CDR3 bases: TGTGCCAGCAGCTTCTGGACTAGCGAAGAGACCCAGTACTTC. Amino acid sequence: CASSFWTSEETQYF. V and J are TRBV7-2 and TRBJ2-5; 9 bases are a match to TRBD2. J gave up 3 bases and V 3 bases, and 2 bases lay outside the gene matches. Germline V CDR1 and CDR2: SGHTA, FQGNSA. This CDR3 region has 14 residues.

This chain joins TRBV6-6 and TRBJ2-3; 10 bases are shared with TRBD1. The V gene end was trimmed by 5 bases and the J gene end by 5 bases; junction bases not matched to a gene: 10. The germline CDR1 and CDR2 sequences are MNHNY and SVGAGI (reference sequence). The CDR3 contains 16 residues. The CDR3 sequence: CASSSPGQGTRDTQYF. The CDR3 region has the DNA TGTGCCAGCAGTAGCCCGGGACAGGGGACTAGAGATACGCAGTATTTT.